This note documents a single T cell receptor beta chain sequence. Using immunoSEQ multiplex PCR, the repertoire was profiled, and TCRdb retains in-frame clones only, with some absent. The data hold under 2.5 million clones, with 92% observed a single time. The sample originates from a study of shared clonotypes between healthy human individuals. The CDR3 has 17 amino acids. Per germline, CDR1 LNHNV and CDR2 YYDKDF (reference sequence). J lost 7 bases, V lost 0 bases, and 11 bases had no gene match. It was into CD45RA+ naive and CD45RA-negative memory subsets that the CD4+ cells were split. The material sequenced was naive CD4+ T cells from PBMCs. Subset here: CD45RA+ positively selected. The clonotype was recovered from a man younger than 35 in good health. Some clones in this sample may be carry-over from other donors' samples. The J gene is TRBJ2-4, the V gene TRBV15; 8 nucleotides agree with TRBD2. The CDR3 reads CATSRDSPSGTRNIQYF. The CDR3, as DNA: TGTGCCACCAGCAGAGATTCCCCATCAGGGACTAGGAACATTCAGTACTTC.